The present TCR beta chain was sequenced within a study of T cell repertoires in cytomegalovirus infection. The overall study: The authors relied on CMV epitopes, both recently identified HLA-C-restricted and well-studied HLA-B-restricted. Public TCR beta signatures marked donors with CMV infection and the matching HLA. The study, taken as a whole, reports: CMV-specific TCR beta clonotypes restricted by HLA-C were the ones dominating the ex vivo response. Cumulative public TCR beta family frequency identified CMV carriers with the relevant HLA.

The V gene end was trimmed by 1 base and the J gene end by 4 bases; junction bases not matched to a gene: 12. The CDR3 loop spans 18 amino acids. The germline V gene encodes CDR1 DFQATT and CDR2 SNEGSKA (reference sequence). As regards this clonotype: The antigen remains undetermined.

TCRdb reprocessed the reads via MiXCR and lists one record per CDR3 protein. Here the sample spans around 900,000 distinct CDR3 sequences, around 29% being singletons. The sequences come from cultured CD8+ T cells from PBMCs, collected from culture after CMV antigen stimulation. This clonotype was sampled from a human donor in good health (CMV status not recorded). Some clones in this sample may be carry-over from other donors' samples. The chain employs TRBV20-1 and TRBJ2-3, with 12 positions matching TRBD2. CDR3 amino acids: CSARVRLAGVPGADTQYF. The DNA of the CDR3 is TGCAGTGCTAGAGTGAGACTAGCGGGGGTTCCGGGGGCAGATACGCAGTATTTT.